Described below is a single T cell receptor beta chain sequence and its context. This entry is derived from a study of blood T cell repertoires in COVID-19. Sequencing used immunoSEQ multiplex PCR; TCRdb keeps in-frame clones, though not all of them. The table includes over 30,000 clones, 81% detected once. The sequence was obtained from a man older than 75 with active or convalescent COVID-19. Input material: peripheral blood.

The CDR3 DNA is TGCGCCAGCAGCCAAGGGCCCCTAGCGGCCACAGATACGCAGTATTTT. Translating gives CASSQGPLAATDTQYF. This chain links TRBV4-3 with TRBJ2-3; TRBD2 matches 7 bases. The CDR3 has 16 residues. After removal of 1 base from V and 2 bases from J, the junction contained 6 bases not matched to a gene. CDR1 is LGHNA, CDR2 YSLEER, per germline.